This TCR beta chain stems from a study of blood T cell repertoires in COVID-19. Study context: Spain, Italy and the United States supplied samples that represented acute and convalescent COVID-19. PBMCs, B-cell-depleted T cells, or T cells were the source of the cDNA or gDNA that made up the material.

Sequencing used immunoSEQ multiplex PCR; TCRdb keeps in-frame clones, though not all of them. The table shows more than 45,000 clones, with 90% occurring only once. This CDR3 spans 13 amino acids. Germline CDR1 and CDR2: GTSNPN and SVGIG (reference sequence). The J gene is TRBJ1-2, the V gene TRBV30, with D unclear. The TCR sequence derives from a man aged 65 to 79 with acute or convalescent COVID-19. Specimen: peripheral blood. CDR3 DNA sequence: TGTGCTCAGGCACGGGAAGCTAACTATGGCTACACCTTC. Encoded protein: CAQAREANYGYTF. Drawing the rest from reference TRBV30 and TRBJ1-2, the complete variable domain is SQTIHQWPATLVQPVGSPLSLECTVEGTSNPNLYWYRQAAGRGLQLLFYSVGIGQISSEVPQNLSASRPQDRQFILSSKKLLLSDSGFYLCAQAREANYGYTFGSGTRLTVV.